This TCR beta chain was identified in a study of blood T cell repertoires in COVID-19. Study in general: The United States, Italy and Spain were the sources of the acute and convalescent COVID-19 samples. PBMCs, B-cell-depleted T cells, or T cells provided the cDNA or gDNA that made up the material.

There are 17 residues in the CDR3. The ends lost 5 bases at V and 0 bases at J; junction bases unmatched: 5. Germline CDR1 is SGHTA and CDR2 is FQGTGA. Authors' processing steps: Researchers report that nucleated cell counts were estimated from reference gene primer amplification. Clones were sequenced by immunoSEQ multiplex PCR, and TCRdb holds only the in-frame ones, with some missing. V, J and clone size were drawn from that table, and D and trimming were deduced from the DNA. In the table there are hundreds of thousands of clones, around 90% of which are singletons. The sequencing sample was made of peripheral blood. This receptor was obtained from a man in his 60s who had recovered from COVID-19. The chain links TRBV7-3 to TRBJ2-6; TRBD2 aligns across 9 bases. The CDR3 loop reads CASSPSGARSGANVLTF. CDR3 sequence (DNA): TGTGCCAGCAGCCCTAGCGGGGCCCGCTCTGGGGCCAACGTCCTGACTTTC.